The text below deals with one TCR beta chain. Its cognate antigen is unknown. The sample belongs to a study of response to subunit inactivated influenza vaccine. Overall study findings and caveats: There was a suggestion from the authors that each seasonal influenza vaccination recruits few new T cells.

TCRdb reprocessed the RT-PCR reads with MiXCR, giving one entry per CDR3 protein. The table records fewer than 800,000 distinct CDR3 sequences, approximately 14% of them present only once. With V trimmed by 8 bases and J by 0 bases, 5 bases remained unmatched. Germline V gives CDR1 MNHNS, CDR2 SASEGT. There are 14 residues in the CDR3. The sequence derives from a middle-aged man who received an inactivated influenza vaccine. The rearrangement uses TRBV6-1 and TRBJ2-3, with 7 bases identical to TRBD2. The sample here was PBMCs from blood, taken 12 days after vaccination. The chain's CDR3 is CASGRAWSTDTQYF. In DNA form, the CDR3 reads TGTGCCAGCGGGAGGGCATGGAGCACAGATACGCAGTATTTT.